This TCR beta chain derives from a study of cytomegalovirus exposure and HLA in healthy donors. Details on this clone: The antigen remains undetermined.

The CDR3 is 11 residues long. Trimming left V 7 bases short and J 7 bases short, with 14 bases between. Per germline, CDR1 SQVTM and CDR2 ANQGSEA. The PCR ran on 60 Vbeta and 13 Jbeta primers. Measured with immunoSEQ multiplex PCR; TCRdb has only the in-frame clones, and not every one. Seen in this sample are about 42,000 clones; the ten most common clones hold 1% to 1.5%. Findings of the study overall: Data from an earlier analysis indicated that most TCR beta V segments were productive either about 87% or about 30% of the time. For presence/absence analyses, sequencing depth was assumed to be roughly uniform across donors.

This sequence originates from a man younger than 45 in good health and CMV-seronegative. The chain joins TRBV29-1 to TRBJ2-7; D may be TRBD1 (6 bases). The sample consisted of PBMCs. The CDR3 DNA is TGCAGCGCGGACAGTACGGGGGAGCAGTACTTC. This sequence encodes CSADSTGEQYF.